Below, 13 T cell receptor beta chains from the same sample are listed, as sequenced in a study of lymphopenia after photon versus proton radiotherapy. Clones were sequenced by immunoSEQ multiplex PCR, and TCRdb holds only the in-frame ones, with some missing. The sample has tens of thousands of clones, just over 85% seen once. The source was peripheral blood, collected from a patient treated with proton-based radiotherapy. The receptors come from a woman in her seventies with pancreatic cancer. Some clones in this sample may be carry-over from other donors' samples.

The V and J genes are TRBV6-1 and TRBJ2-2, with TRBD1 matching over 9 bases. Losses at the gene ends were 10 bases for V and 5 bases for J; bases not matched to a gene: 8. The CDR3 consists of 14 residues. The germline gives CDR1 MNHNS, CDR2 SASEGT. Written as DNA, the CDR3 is TGTGCCACCCCCCGGGACAGGGTGACCGGGGAGCTGTTTTTT. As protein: CATPRDRVTGELFF.

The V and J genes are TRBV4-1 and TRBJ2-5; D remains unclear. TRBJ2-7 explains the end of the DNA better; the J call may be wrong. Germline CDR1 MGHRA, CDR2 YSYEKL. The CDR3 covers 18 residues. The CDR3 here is CASSQVRLGQKSSYEQYF. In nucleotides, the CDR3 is TGCGCCAGCAGCCAAGTTAGGCTAGGGCAGAAGAGCTCCTACGAGCAGTACTTC.

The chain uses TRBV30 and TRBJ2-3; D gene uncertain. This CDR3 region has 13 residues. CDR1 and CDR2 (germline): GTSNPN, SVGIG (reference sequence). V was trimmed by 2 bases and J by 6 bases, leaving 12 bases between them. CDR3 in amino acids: CAWSSDSEDTQYF. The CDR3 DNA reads TGTGCCTGGAGTTCGGATTCTGAGGATACGCAGTATTTT.

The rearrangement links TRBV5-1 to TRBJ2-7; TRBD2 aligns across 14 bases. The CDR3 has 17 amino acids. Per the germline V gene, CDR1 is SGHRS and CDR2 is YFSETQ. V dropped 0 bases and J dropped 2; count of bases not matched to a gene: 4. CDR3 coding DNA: TGCGCCAGCAGCTTGGGGACTAGCGGGAGGTTTACCTACGAGCAGTACTTC. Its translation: CASSLGTSGRFTYEQYF.

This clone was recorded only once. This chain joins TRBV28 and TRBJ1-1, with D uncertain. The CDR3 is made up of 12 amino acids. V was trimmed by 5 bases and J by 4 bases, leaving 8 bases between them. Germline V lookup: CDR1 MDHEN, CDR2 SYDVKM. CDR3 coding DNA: TGTGCCAGCAGTCTACTTGGCACTGAAGCTTTCTTT. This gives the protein CASSLLGTEAFF.

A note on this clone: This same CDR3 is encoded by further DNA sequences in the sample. CDR3 protein: CASSPLAGSYNEQFF. The CDR3 region has the DNA TGTGCCAGTAGTCCTTTAGCGGGATCCTACAATGAGCAGTTCTTC. V is TRBV19 and J is TRBJ2-1, with 8 bases aligning to TRBD2. CDR3 length: 15 residues. Trimming removed 5 bases from V and 1 base from J; junction bases left unmatched: 4. Germline CDR1 reads LNHDA; CDR2 reads SQIVND (reference sequence).

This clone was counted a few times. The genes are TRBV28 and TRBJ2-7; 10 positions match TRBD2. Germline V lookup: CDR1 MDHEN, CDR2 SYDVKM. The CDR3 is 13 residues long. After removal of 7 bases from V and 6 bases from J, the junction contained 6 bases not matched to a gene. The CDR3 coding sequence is TGTGCCAGCACCGCTAGCGGGAGACGCGAGCAGTACTTC. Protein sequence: CASTASGRREQYF.

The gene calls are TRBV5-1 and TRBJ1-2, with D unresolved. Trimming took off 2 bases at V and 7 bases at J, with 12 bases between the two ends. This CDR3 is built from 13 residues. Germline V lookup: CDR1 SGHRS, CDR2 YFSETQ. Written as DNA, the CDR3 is TGCGCCAGCAGCTTTTCGCAGAAGAGTGGCTACACCTTC. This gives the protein CASSFSQKSGYTF.

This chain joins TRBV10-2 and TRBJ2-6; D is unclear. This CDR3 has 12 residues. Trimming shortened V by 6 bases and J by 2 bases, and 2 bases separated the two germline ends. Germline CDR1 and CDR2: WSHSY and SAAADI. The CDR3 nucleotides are TGCGCCAGCAGCCCTGGGGCCAACGTCCTGACTTTC. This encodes CASSPGANVLTF.

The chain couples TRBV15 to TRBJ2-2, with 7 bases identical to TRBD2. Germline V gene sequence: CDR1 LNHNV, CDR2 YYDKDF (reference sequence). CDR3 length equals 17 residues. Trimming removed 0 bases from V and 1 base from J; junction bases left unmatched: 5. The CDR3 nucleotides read TGTGCCACCAGCAGAGATACCCTAGCGGAGAACACCGGGGAGCTGTTTTTT. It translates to CATSRDTLAENTGELFF.

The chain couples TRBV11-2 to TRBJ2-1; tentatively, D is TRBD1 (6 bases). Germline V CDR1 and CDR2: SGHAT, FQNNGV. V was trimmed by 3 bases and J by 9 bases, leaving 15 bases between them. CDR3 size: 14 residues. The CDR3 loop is CASSLQQGIGEQFF. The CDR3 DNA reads TGTGCCAGCAGCTTGCAACAGGGTATAGGTGAGCAGTTCTTC.

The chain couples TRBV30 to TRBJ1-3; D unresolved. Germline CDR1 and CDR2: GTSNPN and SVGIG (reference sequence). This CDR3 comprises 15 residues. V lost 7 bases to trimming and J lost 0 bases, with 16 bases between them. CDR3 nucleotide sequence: TGTGCCTTGGACTCGGGTGGGTTCTCTGGAAACACCATATATTTT. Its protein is CALDSGGFSGNTIYF.

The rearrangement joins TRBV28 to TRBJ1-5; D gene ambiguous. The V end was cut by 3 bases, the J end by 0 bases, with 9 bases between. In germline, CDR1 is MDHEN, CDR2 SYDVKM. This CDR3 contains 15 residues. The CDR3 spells CASSFNSYSNQPQHF. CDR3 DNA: TGTGCCAGCAGTTTTAACAGCTATAGCAATCAGCCCCAGCATTTT.